This T cell receptor beta chain was observed in a study of shared clonotypes between healthy human individuals. In the original workflow: ImmunoSEQ output held junction-only sequences without quality scores, so filtering differed. TCRdb keeps only in-frame clones here, not all; method: immunoSEQ multiplex PCR. The V and J calls and the clone size are those of that table, but D and trimming were determined from the DNA. The sample contains over 300,000 clones, 87% of which appear only once. The germline V gene has CDR1 MNHEY and CDR2 SMNVEV (reference sequence). This CDR3 spans 14 amino acids. Trimming cost V 2 bases and J 0 bases, with 8 bases left between them.

Sequenced sample: memory CD8+ T cells sorted from blood. Subset reported: CD45RO+ cells pooled with CCR7-negative TemRA cells. The rearrangement joins TRBV27 to TRBJ2-7; D unclear. The sequence was collected from a man aged 18 to 30 in good health. The CDR3 DNA is TGTGCCAGCAGTTTAGGCAGATTCTCCTACGAGCAGTACTTC. Amino acid sequence: CASSLGRFSYEQYF.